This T cell receptor beta chain appears in the sequencing data of a study of blood T cell repertoires in COVID-19. Whole-study context: The United States, Italy and Spain provided the acute and convalescent COVID-19 samples. From T cells, B-cell-depleted T cells, or PBMCs came the material, which was cDNA or gDNA.

In the original processing: Reference gene primer amplification gave nucleated cell count estimates. Clones were read by immunoSEQ multiplex PCR, and TCRdb kept only the in-frame ones, dropping some. Clone size and V and J calls were adopted from that table, with D and trimming inferred from the DNA. The table shows roughly 250,000 clones, with approximately 78% occurring only once. The V gene's germline CDR1 is SGHDT and CDR2 YYEEEE. The CDR3 covers 14 residues. V gave up 4 bases and J gave up 4 bases; unmatched junction bases: 5. This clone was observed at least ten times. The gene calls are TRBV5-6 and TRBJ1-2; 9 bases match TRBD1. Sequences were obtained from peripheral blood. The receptor was derived from a woman aged 55-70 years with active or convalescent COVID-19. The CDR3, as DNA: TGTGCCAGCAGCCCGGGACAGGGTGCCTATGGCTACACCTTC. As protein: CASSPGQGAYGYTF.